This passage covers 10 T cell receptor beta chains from one sample sequenced in a study of OX40 agonist ivuxolimab in advanced cancers. Method: immunoSEQ multiplex PCR; TCRdb's copy keeps in-frame clones and lacks some. The table has about 5,100 clones, approximately 71% seen once. The material sequenced was CD4+ or CD8+ T cells sorted from blood, taken in a trial of the OX40 agonist ivuxolimab. All receptors derive from an adult with an advanced solid tumor such as melanoma, head and neck, liver or kidney cancer.

This rearrangement joins TRBV12-5 to TRBJ2-6, with 9 nucleotides matching TRBD1. Per germline, CDR1 LGHNT and CDR2 FRNRAP. This CDR3 contains 18 residues. V lost 3 bases, J lost 0 bases, and 6 bases stayed unmatched. The CDR3 reads CASGFWGQGFSGANVLTF. Written as DNA, the CDR3 is TGTGCTAGTGGTTTCTGGGGACAGGGTTTCTCTGGGGCCAACGTCCTGACTTTC.

This clone was seen more than once but under ten times. The genes are TRBV10-3 and TRBJ1-1, with D possibly TRBD1 on 5 matching bases. From germline, CDR1 is ENHRY and CDR2 SYGVKD. V lost 0 bases, J lost 7 bases, and 12 bases lay in between. The CDR3 covers 14 residues. CDR3 in DNA: TGTGCCATCAGTGAGTCGGCCGGGGGAAATGAAGCTTTCTTT. Its protein is CAISESAGGNEAFF.

V and J are TRBV21-1 and TRBJ1-2. TRBV21-1 is marked as a pseudogene. This CDR3 is built from 16 residues. The CDR3 DNA sequence: TGTGCCAGCAGCAAGGTGTCGGGCCTCGGGGACTATGGCTACACCTTC. It encodes CASSKVSGLGDYGYTF.

Many counts were recorded for this clone. The chain is built from TRBV5-1 and TRBJ2-7; the match to TRBD1 covers 10 bases. Germline values: CDR1 SGHRS, CDR2 YFSETQ. With 5 bases clipped from V and 0 bases from J, the junction kept 5 bases outside the gene matches. The CDR3 has 15 amino acids. CDR3 sequence reads: CASSRGQGTSYEQYF. DNA of the CDR3: TGCGCCAGCAGTCGGGGACAGGGGACCTCCTACGAGCAGTACTTC.

The chain uses TRBV27 and TRBJ2-7, with D tentatively TRBD2 (7 bases). V gave up 5 bases and J gave up 5 bases, with 22 bases separating them. CDR1 and CDR2 (germline): MNHEY, SMNVEV (reference sequence). This CDR3 is built from 16 residues. The CDR3 here is CASSPMGGTSGNEQYF. The CDR3 bases are TGTGCCAGCAGTCCAATGGGGGGGACATCAGGGAACGAGCAGTACTTC.

This sequence joins TRBV7-9 and TRBJ1-1, with unresolved D. CDR1 SEHNR and CDR2 FQNEAQ come from the germline V gene (reference sequence). The ends were cut back, 5 bases at V and 1 base at J, with 23 bases in the middle. The CDR3 loop spans 18 amino acids. As DNA, the CDR3 is TGTGCCAGCAGCCAGCACATGAGGCCGAGCGAGCCGAACACTGAAGCTTTCTTT. Translated, it gives CASSQHMRPSEPNTEAFF.

CDR3 sequence reads: CASSKVCHRVIPFDEAFF. CDR3 nucleotides: TGTGCCAGCAGCAAAGTATGTCACAGGGTCATCCCCTTCGACGAAGCTTTCTTT. The rearrangement joins TRBV21-1 to TRBJ1-1; the table calls TRBD1, which could not be checked here. TRBV21-1 is designated a pseudogene. The CDR3 runs to 18 residues.

The sample holds a few counts of this clone. V usage is TRBV4-1 and J usage is TRBJ2-7; TRBD1 matches at 7 bases. CDR1 MGHRA and CDR2 YSYEKL come from the germline V gene. The CDR3 runs 15 residues. The junction had 4 bases not matched to a gene; V was cut back by 0 bases and J by 2 bases. CDR3 amino acids: CASSQEGTVTYEQYF. The CDR3 DNA sequence: TGCGCCAGCAGCCAAGAGGGGACAGTTACCTACGAGCAGTACTTC.

This clone occurred a few times. The chain recombines TRBV25-1 with TRBJ2-5; TRBD1 matches 9 bases. The CDR3 spans 12 residues. The V gene's germline CDR1 is MGHDK and CDR2 SYGVNS. V gave up 8 bases and J gave up 5 bases; unmatched junction bases: 3. The CDR3 nucleotides read TGTGCCAGCGGGACAGGGTCGGAGACCCAGTACTTC. Protein: CASGTGSETQYF.

This chain uses TRBV29-1 with TRBJ1-1; the D is unclear. Germline lookup yields CDR1 SQVTM and CDR2 ANQGSEA. The length of the CDR3 is 12 residues. V was shortened by 3 bases and J by 0 bases, with 5 bases between the two germline ends. The DNA of the CDR3 is TGCAGCGTTGATCGGTTGAACACTGAAGCTTTCTTT. Protein product: CSVDRLNTEAFF.